This record concerns one T cell receptor beta chain sequence. CDR3 size: 15 residues. Germline V CDR1 and CDR2: LGHNA, YSLEER. V lost 0 bases and J lost 4, with 12 bases in between. The source of the sample is a study of blood T cell repertoires in COVID-19. Study-level information: The samples span acute and convalescent COVID-19 from the United States, Italy and Spain.

Here immunoSEQ multiplex PCR was the method, and the copy in TCRdb shows in-frame clones only, minus some. Counted here are under 200,000 clones, about 88% occurring once; the ten biggest clones make up around a quarter. The rearrangement links TRBV4-3 to TRBJ1-2; a possible D gene is TRBD1 (5 bases). This receptor was taken from a man in his sixties with acute or convalescent COVID-19. The sample consisted of peripheral blood. For the CDR3, the DNA is TGCGCCAGCAGCCAAGATAGGGGCAGCTTCTATGGCTACACCTTC. Protein product: CASSQDRGSFYGYTF.